The text below deals with one TCR beta chain. What it binds is unknown. This sample was taken from a study of cytomegalovirus exposure and HLA in healthy donors. Overall study findings and caveats: About 87% or about 30% of the time was how often most TCR beta V segments were productive, according to an earlier analysis. In a later analysis, compared with equally common non-associated chains, HLA-associated beta chains were more expanded.

PCR primers comprised 60 Vbeta and 13 Jbeta primers. Per the authors' pipeline: Tens of millions of unique TCR beta chains, around 10 million of them shared, were counted by a later analysis. Generated by immunoSEQ multiplex PCR, the TCRdb table keeps only in-frame clones and is missing some. The V and J calls and clone size are taken from that table; D and trimming were inferred from the DNA. The data contain 100,000 to 150,000 clones, over 70% of them seen just once; the ten biggest clones take up about 1.5%. Looked up from germline, CDR1 is SGHTS and CDR2 is YDEGEE. The CDR3 is 16 residues long. V dropped 3 bases and J dropped 2; count of bases not matched to a gene: 11.

The rearrangement uses TRBV5-8 and TRBJ2-7, with 7 bases identical to TRBD2. Sequencing was done on a sample of PBMCs. This clonotype originated in a woman younger than 30 in good health and CMV-seronegative. The CDR3 here is CASSSLAATDAYEQYF. For the CDR3, the DNA is TGTGCCAGCAGCTCTCTAGCGGCCACCGACGCCTACGAGCAGTACTTC.